The rows below give T cell receptor beta chains drawn from one sample of a study of T-cell memory formation after mild COVID-19. TCRdb processed the 5' RACE reads anew with MiXCR; each CDR3 protein has one entry. The sample shows hundreds of thousands of distinct CDR3 sequences, less than 25% of them seen only once. Sample: PBMCs or a T cell subset sorted from them (not recorded which). Receptors originate from an adult woman who had mild COVID-19 (a few samples of this study predate the infection). Cell type and time point are not known. The CDR3 runs from the conserved cysteine through the conserved F or W. D genes are given only for firm matches. Clone size appears in some rows only: once, few, many, or a class for an expanded clone.

cdr3_aa	cdr3_nt	clone_size	j_call	d_call	v_call
CASSFADRVYGYTF	TGCGCCAGCAGCTTCGCGGACAGGGTCTATGGCTACACCTTC	-	TRBJ1-2	TRBD1	TRBV5-1
CASSPGVVQAEASEQFF	TGTGCCAGCAGCCCAGGGGTGGTCCAGGCGGAGGCAAGTGAGCAGTTCTTC	-	TRBJ2-1	-	TRBV5-4
CSVGTSGRLDTQYF	TGCAGCGTTGGGACTAGCGGGAGGCTGGATACGCAGTATTTT	-	TRBJ2-3	TRBD2	TRBV29-1
CASGELYGYTF	TGTGCCAGCGGGGAACTGTATGGCTACACCTTC	-	TRBJ1-2	-	TRBV9
CASSGRNSNQPQHF	TGTGCCAGCAGTGGGCGGAATAGCAATCAGCCCCAGCATTTT	-	TRBJ1-5	-	TRBV2
CASSFEQGGSYEQYF	TGCGCCAGCAGCTTCGAACAGGGGGGGTCCTACGAGCAGTACTTC	few	TRBJ2-7	-	TRBV5-1
CASRGAGAGHEQYF	TGTGCCAGCAGAGGGGCAGGTGCTGGCCACGAGCAGTACTTC	-	TRBJ2-7	-	TRBV12-3/TRBV12-4
CASSFWDTLLQYF	TGTGCCAGCAGCTTCTGGGACACCCTCCTGCAGTACTTC	-	TRBJ2-7	-	TRBV13
CASSRLAAGSYEQYF	TGTGCCAGCAGCCGTCTGGCGGCAGGATCCTACGAGCAGTACTTC	-	TRBJ2-7	-	TRBV7-6
CASSRDGSRLQFF	TGTGCCAGCAGCCGCGATGGGAGTCGGTTGCAGTTCTTC	few	TRBJ2-1	-	TRBV7-2
CATSDLGLAEETQYF	TGTGCCACCAGTGATTTGGGACTAGCGGAGGAGACGCAGTATTTT	few	TRBJ2-3	TRBD2	TRBV24-1
CASSRGFGGQETQYF	TGTGCCAGCAGCCGAGGGTTTGGCGGGCAAGAGACCCAGTACTTC	few	TRBJ2-5	-	TRBV3-1
CASSYSWTGGTEAFF	TGTGCCAGCAGTTACTCCTGGACAGGGGGCACTGAAGCTTTCTTT	few	TRBJ1-1	TRBD1	TRBV6-5
CAWNPQREGVKTQYF	TGTGCCTGGAACCCCCAGCGGGAGGGCGTAAAGACCCAGTACTTC	few	TRBJ2-5	TRBD2	TRBV30
CASRRSGGQADTQYF	TGCGCCAGCAGACGGAGCGGGGGGCAAGCCGATACGCAGTATTTT	few	TRBJ2-3	TRBD2	TRBV4-1
CASSLRETGLGNRVPGELFF	TGTGCCAGCAGCTTGAGGGAAACAGGGTTAGGCAATAGAGTCCCCGGGGAGCTGTTTTTT	-	TRBJ2-2	-	TRBV5-5
CASGRQGREKLFF	TGTGCCAGCGGCCGACAGGGGCGCGAAAAACTGTTTTTT	-	TRBJ1-4	TRBD1	TRBV7-9
CASSYDRGASTDTQYF	TGTGCCAGCAGTTATGACCGGGGTGCTAGCACAGATACGCAGTATTTT	-	TRBJ2-3	-	TRBV12-3/TRBV12-4
CASSQARPRETQYF	TGTGCCAGCAGCCAAGCCAGGCCCCGGGAGACCCAGTACTTC	once	TRBJ2-5	-	TRBV14
CASSPLAGGVAEQFF	TGTGCCAGCAGCCCGCTAGCGGGGGGAGTCGCTGAGCAGTTCTTC	-	TRBJ2-1	TRBD2	TRBV3-1
CASSPPGQGFSYEQYF	TGTGCCAGCAGCCCACCGGGACAGGGATTTTCCTACGAGCAGTACTTC	-	TRBJ2-7	TRBD1	TRBV3-1
CASSWQVRGPYNEQFF	TGTGCCAGCAGCTGGCAGGTCCGGGGCCCCTACAATGAGCAGTTCTTC	many	TRBJ2-1	-	TRBV5-5
CASGRNSNQPQHF	TGTGCCAGCGGGCGGAATAGCAATCAGCCCCAGCATTTT	few	TRBJ1-5	-	TRBV9
CASSLPFGYYNEQFF	TGTGCCAGCAGCCTACCCTTCGGGTACTACAATGAGCAGTTCTTC	-	TRBJ2-1	-	TRBV7-8
CASSLRVQTEAFF	TGTGCCAGCAGCTTACGGGTGCAGACTGAAGCTTTCTTT	few	TRBJ1-1	-	TRBV11-2
CASSQDLEGREQYF	TGTGCCAGCAGCCAAGATCTCGAGGGGAGAGAGCAGTACTTC	-	TRBJ2-7	-	TRBV4-2
CASLRSGRGDSPLHF	TGTGCCAGCCTCCGATCGGGCAGGGGTGATTCACCCCTCCACTTT	-	TRBJ1-6	-	TRBV5-6
CASSRGGEETQYF	TGCGCCAGCAGCCGTGGAGGGGAAGAGACCCAGTACTTC	-	TRBJ2-5	-	TRBV7-9
CASSLARSVETQYF	TGTGCCAGCAGCTTAGCGCGGTCGGTAGAGACCCAGTACTTC	few	TRBJ2-5	-	TRBV7-2
CASSPVGQGAKDTEAFF	TGTGCCAGCAGCCCCGTTGGTCAGGGGGCTAAGGACACTGAAGCTTTCTTT	-	TRBJ1-1	TRBD1	TRBV11-3
CASSLDGASGNTIYF	TGCGCCAGCAGCTTGGACGGGGCATCTGGAAACACCATATATTTT	-	TRBJ1-3	-	TRBV5-1
CASSRLARGQGNTEAFF	TGCGCCAGCAGCCGACTCGCCCGGGGACAGGGAAACACTGAAGCTTTCTTT	few	TRBJ1-1	TRBD1	TRBV5-1
CASKEGRETDGYTF	TGTGCCAGCAAGGAGGGAAGGGAAACGGATGGCTACACCTTC	-	TRBJ1-2	-	TRBV2
CASSPRQGRGETQYF	TGTGCCAGCAGCCCCCGACAGGGGAGGGGAGAGACCCAGTACTTC	-	TRBJ2-5	-	TRBV7-7
CATSDPLAGAKNIQYF	TGTGCCACCAGTGACCCGCTAGCGGGAGCCAAAAACATTCAGTACTTC	-	TRBJ2-4	TRBD2	TRBV24-1
CAIRGREGSYGYTF	TGTGCCATCAGGGGCAGAGAGGGAAGCTATGGCTACACCTTC	-	TRBJ1-2	-	TRBV10-3
CASRNGGARFGEAFF	TGTGCCAGCAGAAACGGGGGGGCGAGGTTCGGTGAAGCTTTCTTT	-	TRBJ1-1	-	TRBV6-5
CASSPDGQGNYGYTF	TGCGCCAGCAGCCCGGATGGACAGGGGAACTATGGCTACACCTTC	many	TRBJ1-2	TRBD1	TRBV5-1
CASSPSGAGKETQYF	TGTGCCAGCAGTCCTAGCGGAGCCGGCAAAGAGACCCAGTACTTC	few	TRBJ2-5	TRBD2	TRBV6-1
CASSLYPGDTDTQYF	TGTGCCAGCAGTTTATATCCCGGAGACACAGATACGCAGTATTTT	few	TRBJ2-3	-	TRBV12-3/TRBV12-4
CASRTSGSMDTQYF	TGCGCCAGCAGGACTAGCGGGAGTATGGATACGCAGTATTTT	-	TRBJ2-3	TRBD2	TRBV5-1
CSARAGPVGAKNIQYF	TGCAGTGCTAGAGCCGGGCCCGTCGGAGCCAAAAACATTCAGTACTTC	-	TRBJ2-4	-	TRBV20-1
CASSERGETQYF	TGTGCCAGCAGTGAGCGGGGAGAGACCCAGTACTTC	-	TRBJ2-5	-	TRBV6-1
CASSLTGLEETQYF	TGTGCCAGCAGCTTGACAGGTTTGGAAGAGACCCAGTACTTC	-	TRBJ2-5	-	TRBV5-5
CATSDPTGGLIYEQFF	TGTGCCACCAGTGACCCAACAGGGGGCCTTATCTATGAGCAGTTCTTC	-	TRBJ2-1	TRBD1	TRBV24-1
CASSPSGILTYEQYF	TGTGCCAGCAGCCCCTCAGGGATACTTACCTACGAGCAGTACTTC	-	TRBJ2-7	-	TRBV27
CASSQDLDYGNQPQHF	TGTGCCAGCAGCCAAGATCTTGACTACGGCAATCAGCCCCAGCATTTT	few	TRBJ1-5	-	TRBV4-2
CASSLSSRRQETQYF	TGTGCCAGCAGCTTGAGTTCGCGTCGCCAAGAGACCCAGTACTTC	-	TRBJ2-5	-	TRBV5-5
CATSRATGADQGRQPQHF	TGTGCCACCAGCAGAGCAACAGGGGCCGACCAAGGAAGGCAGCCCCAGCATTTT	few	TRBJ1-5	TRBD1	TRBV15
CASSLEGTSYGYTF	TGCGCCAGCAGCTTGGAAGGGACGTCCTATGGCTACACCTTC	-	TRBJ1-2	-	TRBV5-1
CASSQEDFFTGGGNQPQHF	TGTGCCAGCAGCCAAGAGGACTTTTTCACAGGGGGAGGCAATCAGCCCCAGCATTTT	-	TRBJ1-5	TRBD1	TRBV3-1